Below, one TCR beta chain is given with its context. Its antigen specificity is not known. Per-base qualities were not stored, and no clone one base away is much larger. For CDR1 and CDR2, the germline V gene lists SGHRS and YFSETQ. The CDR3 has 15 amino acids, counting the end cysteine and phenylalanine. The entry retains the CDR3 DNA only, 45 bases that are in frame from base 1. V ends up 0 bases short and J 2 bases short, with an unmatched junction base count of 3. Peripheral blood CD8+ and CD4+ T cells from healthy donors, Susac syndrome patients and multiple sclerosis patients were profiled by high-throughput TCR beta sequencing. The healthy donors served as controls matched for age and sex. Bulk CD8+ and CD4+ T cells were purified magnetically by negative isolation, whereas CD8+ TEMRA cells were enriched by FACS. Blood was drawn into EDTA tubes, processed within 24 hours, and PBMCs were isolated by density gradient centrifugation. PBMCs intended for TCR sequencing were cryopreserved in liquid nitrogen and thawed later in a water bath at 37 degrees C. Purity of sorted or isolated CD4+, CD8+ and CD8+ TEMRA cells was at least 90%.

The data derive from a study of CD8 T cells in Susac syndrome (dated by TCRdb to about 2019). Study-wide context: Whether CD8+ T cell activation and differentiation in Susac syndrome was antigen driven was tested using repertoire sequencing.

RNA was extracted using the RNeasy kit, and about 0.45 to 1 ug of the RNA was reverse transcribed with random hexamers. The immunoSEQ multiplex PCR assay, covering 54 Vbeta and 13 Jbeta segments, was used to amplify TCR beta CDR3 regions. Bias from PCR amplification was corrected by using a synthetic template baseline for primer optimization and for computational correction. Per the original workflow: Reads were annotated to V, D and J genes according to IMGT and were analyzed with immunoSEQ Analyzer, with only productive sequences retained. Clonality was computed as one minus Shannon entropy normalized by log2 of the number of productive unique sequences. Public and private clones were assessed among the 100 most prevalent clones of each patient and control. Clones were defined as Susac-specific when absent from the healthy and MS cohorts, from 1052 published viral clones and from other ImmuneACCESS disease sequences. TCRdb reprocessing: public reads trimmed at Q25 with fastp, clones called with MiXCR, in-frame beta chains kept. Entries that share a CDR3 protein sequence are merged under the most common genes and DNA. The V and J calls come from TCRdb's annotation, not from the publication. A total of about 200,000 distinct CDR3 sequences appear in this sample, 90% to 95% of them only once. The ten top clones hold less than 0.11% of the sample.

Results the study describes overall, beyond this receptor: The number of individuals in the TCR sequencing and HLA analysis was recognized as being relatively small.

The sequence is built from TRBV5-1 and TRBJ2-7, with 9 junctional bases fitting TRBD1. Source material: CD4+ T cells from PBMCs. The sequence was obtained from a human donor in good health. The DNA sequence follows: TGCGCCAGCAGCTTGGGGACAGGGGAGGCCTACGAGCAGTACTTC. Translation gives CASSLGTGEAYEQYF.